This T cell receptor beta chain originates from a study of blood T cell repertoires in COVID-19. Study overall: The origin of the acute and convalescent COVID-19 samples was the United States, Italy and Spain. T cells, B-cell-depleted T cells, or PBMCs provided the cDNA or gDNA that served as material.

In germline, CDR1 is LNHDA, CDR2 SQIVND (reference sequence). This CDR3 is 14 amino acids long. The trim removed 6 bases at V and 3 bases at J, leaving 3 bases unmatched. Authors' data handling: Estimates of nucleated cell counts were drawn from the amplification of reference gene primers. Here immunoSEQ multiplex PCR was the method, and the copy in TCRdb shows in-frame clones only, minus some. That table gives V, J and clone size, and the DNA gave D and trimming. The sample has 200,000 to 300,000 clones; more than 80% are singletons. The source material was peripheral blood. The rearrangement uses TRBV19 and TRBJ2-1; 9 nucleotides match TRBD2. The clonotype comes from a human donor in a cohort sampled during active COVID-19. The DNA for the CDR3 is TGTGCCAGTAGATATAGCGGGAGCTACAATGAGCAGTTCTTC. Translated: CASRYSGSYNEQFF. The whole variable domain, remainder taken from reference TRBV19 and TRBJ2-1, is DGGITQSPKYLFRKEGQNVTLSCEQNLNHDAMYWYRQDPGQGLRLIYYSQIVNDFQKGDIAEGYSVSREKKESFPLTVTSAQKNPTAFYLCASRYSGSYNEQFFGPGTRLTVL.